This T cell receptor beta chain was captured by sequencing in a study of blood T cells in healthy people across ages. Germline V CDR1 and CDR2: SGHVS, FNYEAQ. The CDR3 sequence is 17 residues long. The V gene end was trimmed by 5 bases and the J gene end by 7 bases; junction bases not matched to a gene: 15. Study observations and caveats: Higher diversity, along with more naive CD4+ cells, distinguished long-lived donors from aged donors.

Using a J-beta primer mix together with a sample-barcoded 5' primer, a second PCR was run for roughly 7 to 12 cycles. Via MiXCR, TCRdb re-called the 5' RACE reads, giving one row per CDR3 protein. The sample has approximately 1.5 million distinct CDR3 sequences, roughly 43% seen once. A minimum of 5.5 micrograms of total RNA was extracted per sample. On this clonotype: Its antigen remains unidentified.

The chain employs TRBV7-6 and TRBJ2-3; 10 bases are a match to TRBD2. The sequence came from a young woman in good health. The sequenced sample consisted of blood. The CDR3 here is CASSDKIAGGLTNTQYF. Written as DNA, the CDR3 is TGTGCCAGCAGCGATAAGATAGCGGGGGGACTCACGAATACGCAGTATTTT.